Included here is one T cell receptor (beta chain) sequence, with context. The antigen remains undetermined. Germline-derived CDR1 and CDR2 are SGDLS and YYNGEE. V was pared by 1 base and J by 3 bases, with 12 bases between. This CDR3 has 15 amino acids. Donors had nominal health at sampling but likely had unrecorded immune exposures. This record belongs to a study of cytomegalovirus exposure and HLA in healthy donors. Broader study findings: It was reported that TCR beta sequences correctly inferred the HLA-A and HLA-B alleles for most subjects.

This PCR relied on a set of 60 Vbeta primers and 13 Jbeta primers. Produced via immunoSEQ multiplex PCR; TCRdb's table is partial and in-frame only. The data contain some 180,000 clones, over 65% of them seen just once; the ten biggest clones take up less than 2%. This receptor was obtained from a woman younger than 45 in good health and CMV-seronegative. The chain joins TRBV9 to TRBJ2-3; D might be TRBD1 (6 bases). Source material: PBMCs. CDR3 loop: CASSVRSQGTDTQYF. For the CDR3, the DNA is TGTGCCAGCAGCGTACGGTCGCAGGGGACAGATACGCAGTATTTT.